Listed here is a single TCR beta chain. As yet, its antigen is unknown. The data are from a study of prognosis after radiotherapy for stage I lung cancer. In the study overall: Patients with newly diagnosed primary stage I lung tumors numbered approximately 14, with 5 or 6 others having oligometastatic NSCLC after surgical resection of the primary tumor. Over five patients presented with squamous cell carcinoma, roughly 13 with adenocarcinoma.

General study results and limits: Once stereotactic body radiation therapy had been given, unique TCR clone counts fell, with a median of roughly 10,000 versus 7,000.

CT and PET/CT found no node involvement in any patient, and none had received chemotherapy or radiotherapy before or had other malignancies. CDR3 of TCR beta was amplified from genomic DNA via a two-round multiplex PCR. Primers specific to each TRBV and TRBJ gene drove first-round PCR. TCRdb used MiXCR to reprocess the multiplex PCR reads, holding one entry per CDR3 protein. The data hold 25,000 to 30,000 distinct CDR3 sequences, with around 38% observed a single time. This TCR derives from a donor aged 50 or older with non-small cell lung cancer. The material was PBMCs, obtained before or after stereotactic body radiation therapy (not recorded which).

CDR3 sequence reads: CASSLFGGNTEAFF. The CDR3 nucleotides are TGTGCCAGCAGCTTATTTGGGGGGAACACTGAAGCTTTCTTT. The chain joins TRBV7-3 to TRBJ1-1; D is perhaps TRBD1 (5 bases). V shed 2 bases and J shed 1 base, with 8 bases lying between them. Germline values: CDR1 SGHTA, CDR2 FQGTGA. This CDR3 comprises 14 residues.